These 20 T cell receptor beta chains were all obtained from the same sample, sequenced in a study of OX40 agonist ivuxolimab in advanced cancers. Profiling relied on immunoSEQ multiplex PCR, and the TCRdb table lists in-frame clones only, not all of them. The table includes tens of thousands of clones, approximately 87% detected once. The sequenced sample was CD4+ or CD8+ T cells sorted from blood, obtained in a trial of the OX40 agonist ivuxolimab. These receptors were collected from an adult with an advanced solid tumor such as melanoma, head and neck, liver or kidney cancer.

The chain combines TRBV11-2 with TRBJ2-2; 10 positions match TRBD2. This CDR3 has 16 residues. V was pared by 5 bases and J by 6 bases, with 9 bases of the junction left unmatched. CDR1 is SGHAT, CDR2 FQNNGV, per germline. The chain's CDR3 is CASSIVGTSVAGELFF. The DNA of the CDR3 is TGTGCCAGCAGCATAGTGGGGACTAGCGTGGCCGGGGAGCTGTTTTTT.

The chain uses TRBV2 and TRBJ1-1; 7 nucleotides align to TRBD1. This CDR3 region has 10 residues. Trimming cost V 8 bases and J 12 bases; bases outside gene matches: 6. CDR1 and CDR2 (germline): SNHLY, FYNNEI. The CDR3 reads CASVQGQPFF. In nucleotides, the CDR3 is TGTGCCAGCGTACAGGGGCAGCCTTTCTTT.

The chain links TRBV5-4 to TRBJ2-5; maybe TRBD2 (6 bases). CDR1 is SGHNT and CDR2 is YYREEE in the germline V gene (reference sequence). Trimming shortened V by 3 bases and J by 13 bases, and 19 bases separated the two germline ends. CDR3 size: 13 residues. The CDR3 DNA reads TGTGCCAGCAGCTCGACGGGACTCGGGGCACTGTACTTC. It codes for CASSSTGLGALYF.

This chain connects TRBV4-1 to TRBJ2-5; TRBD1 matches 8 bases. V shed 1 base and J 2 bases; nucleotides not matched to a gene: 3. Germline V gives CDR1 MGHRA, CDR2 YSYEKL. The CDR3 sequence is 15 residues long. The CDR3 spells CASSQGQGRQETQYF. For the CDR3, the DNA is TGCGCCAGCAGCCAAGGACAGGGGAGGCAAGAGACCCAGTACTTC.

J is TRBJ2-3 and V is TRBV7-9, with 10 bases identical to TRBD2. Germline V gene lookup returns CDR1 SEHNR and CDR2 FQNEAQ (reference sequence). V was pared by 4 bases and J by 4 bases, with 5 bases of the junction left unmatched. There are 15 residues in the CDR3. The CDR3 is CASSWSGGASDTQYF. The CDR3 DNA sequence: TGTGCCAGCAGCTGGAGCGGGGGGGCCTCAGATACGCAGTATTTT.

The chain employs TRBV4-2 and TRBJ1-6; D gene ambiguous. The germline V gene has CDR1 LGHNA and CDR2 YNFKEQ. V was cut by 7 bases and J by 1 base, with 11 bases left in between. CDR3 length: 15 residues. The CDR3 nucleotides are TGTGCCAGCACGGATGGGAGTTCCTATAATTCACCCCTCCACTTT. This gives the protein CASTDGSSYNSPLHF.

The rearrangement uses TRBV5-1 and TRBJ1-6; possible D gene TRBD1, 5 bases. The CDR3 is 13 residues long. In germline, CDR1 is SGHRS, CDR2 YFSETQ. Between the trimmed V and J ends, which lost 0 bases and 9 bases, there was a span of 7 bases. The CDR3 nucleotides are TGCGCCAGCAGCTTGGACGGGGGTTCACCCCTCCACTTT. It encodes CASSLDGGSPLHF.

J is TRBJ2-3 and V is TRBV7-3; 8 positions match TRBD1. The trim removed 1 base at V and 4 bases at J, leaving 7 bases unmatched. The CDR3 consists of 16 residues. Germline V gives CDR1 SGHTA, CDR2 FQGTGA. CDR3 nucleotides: TGTGCCAGCAGCTTAAATTTGGGCAGGGGGCCAGATACGCAGTATTTT. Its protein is CASSLNLGRGPDTQYF. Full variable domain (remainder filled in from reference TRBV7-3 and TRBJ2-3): GAGVSQTPSNKVTEKGKYVELRCDPISGHTALYWYRQSLGQGPEFLIYFQGTGAADDSGLPNDRFFAVRPEGSVSTLKIQRTERGDSAVYLCASSLNLGRGPDTQYFGPGTRLTVL.

Here the CDR3 reads CASWMLDRGNGYGYTF. CDR3 DNA: TGTGCCAGCTGGATGTTGGACAGGGGTAACGGCTATGGCTACACCTTC. The genes are TRBV2 and TRBJ1-2; TRBD1 aligns across 9 bases. Germline CDR1 reads SNHLY; CDR2 reads FYNNEI. V trimming: 8 bases; J trimming: 4 bases; junction bases outside the gene matches: 14. The length of the CDR3 is 16 residues. Filled out from reference TRBV2 and TRBJ1-2, the complete variable domain reads EPEVTQTPSHQVTQMGQEVILRCVPISNHLYFYWYRQILGQKVEFLVSFYNNEISEKSEIFDDQFSVERPDGSNFTLKIRSTKLEDSAMYFCASWMLDRGNGYGYTFGSGTRLTVV.

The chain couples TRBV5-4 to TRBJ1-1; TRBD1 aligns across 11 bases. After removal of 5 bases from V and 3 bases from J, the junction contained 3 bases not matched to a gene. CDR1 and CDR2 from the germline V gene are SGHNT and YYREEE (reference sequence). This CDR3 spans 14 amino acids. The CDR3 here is CASRRDRGDTEAFF. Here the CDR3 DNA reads TGTGCCAGCAGGCGGGACAGGGGGGACACTGAAGCTTTCTTT.

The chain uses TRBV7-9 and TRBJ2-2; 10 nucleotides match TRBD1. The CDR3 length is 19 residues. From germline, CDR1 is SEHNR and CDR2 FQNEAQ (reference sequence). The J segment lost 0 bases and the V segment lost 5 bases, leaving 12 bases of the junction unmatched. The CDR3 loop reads CASSLGQGGSSANTGELFF. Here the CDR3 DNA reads TGTGCCAGCAGCCTCGGACAGGGGGGTTCGTCTGCGAACACCGGGGAGCTGTTTTTT. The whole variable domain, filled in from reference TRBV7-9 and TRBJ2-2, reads DTGVSQNPRHKITKRGQNVTFRCDPISEHNRLYWYRQTLGQGPEFLTYFQNEAQLEKSRLLSDRFSAERPKGSFSTLEIQRTEQGDSAMYLCASSLGQGGSSANTGELFFGEGSRLTVL.

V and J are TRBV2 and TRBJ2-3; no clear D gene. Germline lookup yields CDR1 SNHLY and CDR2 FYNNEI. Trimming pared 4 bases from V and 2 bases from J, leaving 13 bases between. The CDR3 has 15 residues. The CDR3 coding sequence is TGTGCCAGCAGTGTAAAGAGGATGATCACAGATACGCAGTATTTT. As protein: CASSVKRMITDTQYF.

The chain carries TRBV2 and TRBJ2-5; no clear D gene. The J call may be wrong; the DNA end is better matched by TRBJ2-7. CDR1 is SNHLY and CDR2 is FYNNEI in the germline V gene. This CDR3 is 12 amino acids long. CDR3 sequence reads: CASSETSYEQYF. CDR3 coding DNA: TGTGCCAGCAGTGAGACGTCGTACGAGCAGTACTTC.

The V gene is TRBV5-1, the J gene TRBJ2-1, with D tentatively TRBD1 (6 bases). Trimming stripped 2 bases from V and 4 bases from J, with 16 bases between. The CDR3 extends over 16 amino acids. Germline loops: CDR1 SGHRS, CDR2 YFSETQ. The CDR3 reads CASSLQGKGPYNEQFF. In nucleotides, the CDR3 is TGCGCCAGCAGCTTACAGGGAAAGGGCCCTTACAATGAGCAGTTCTTC.

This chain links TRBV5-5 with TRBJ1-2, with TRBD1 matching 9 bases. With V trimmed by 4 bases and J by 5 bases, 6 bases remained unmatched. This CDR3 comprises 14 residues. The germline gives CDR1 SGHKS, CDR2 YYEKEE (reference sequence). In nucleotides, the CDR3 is TGTGCCAGCAGCGGACAGGGGCTGGGGTATGGCTACACCTTC. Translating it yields CASSGQGLGYGYTF.

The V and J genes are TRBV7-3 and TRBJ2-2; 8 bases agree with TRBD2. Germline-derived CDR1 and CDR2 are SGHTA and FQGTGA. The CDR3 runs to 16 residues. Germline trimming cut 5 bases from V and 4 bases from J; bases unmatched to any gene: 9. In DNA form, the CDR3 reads TGTGCCAGCAGCACCGAGCGGGGGCGGGTCACCGGGGAGCTGTTTTTT. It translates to CASSTERGRVTGELFF.

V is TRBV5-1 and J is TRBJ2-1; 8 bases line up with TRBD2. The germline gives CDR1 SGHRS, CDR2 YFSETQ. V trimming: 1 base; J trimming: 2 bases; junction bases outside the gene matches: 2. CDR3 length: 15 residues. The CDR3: CASSLTGGPYNEQFF. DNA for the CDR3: TGCGCCAGCAGCTTGACGGGGGGGCCCTACAATGAGCAGTTCTTC.

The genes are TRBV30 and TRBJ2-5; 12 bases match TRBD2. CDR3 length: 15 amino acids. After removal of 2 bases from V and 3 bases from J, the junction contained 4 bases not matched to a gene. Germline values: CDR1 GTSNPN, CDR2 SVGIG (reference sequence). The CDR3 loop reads CAWSFGLAGKETQYF. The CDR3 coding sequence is TGTGCCTGGAGTTTCGGACTAGCGGGAAAAGAGACCCAGTACTTC.

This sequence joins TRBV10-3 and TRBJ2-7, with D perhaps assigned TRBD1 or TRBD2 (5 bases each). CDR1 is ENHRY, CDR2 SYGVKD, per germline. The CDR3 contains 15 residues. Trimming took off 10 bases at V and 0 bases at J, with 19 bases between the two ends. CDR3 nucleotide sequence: TGTGCCACCACAACTTGGGACGGCAGCTCCTACGAGCAGTACTTC. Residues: CATTTWDGSSYEQYF.

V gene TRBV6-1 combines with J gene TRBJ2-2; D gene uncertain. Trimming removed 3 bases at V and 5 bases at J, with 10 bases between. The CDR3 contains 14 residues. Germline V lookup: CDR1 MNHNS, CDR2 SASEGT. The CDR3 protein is CASSDMWGTGELFF. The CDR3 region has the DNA TGTGCCAGCAGTGATATGTGGGGAACCGGGGAGCTGTTTTTT.